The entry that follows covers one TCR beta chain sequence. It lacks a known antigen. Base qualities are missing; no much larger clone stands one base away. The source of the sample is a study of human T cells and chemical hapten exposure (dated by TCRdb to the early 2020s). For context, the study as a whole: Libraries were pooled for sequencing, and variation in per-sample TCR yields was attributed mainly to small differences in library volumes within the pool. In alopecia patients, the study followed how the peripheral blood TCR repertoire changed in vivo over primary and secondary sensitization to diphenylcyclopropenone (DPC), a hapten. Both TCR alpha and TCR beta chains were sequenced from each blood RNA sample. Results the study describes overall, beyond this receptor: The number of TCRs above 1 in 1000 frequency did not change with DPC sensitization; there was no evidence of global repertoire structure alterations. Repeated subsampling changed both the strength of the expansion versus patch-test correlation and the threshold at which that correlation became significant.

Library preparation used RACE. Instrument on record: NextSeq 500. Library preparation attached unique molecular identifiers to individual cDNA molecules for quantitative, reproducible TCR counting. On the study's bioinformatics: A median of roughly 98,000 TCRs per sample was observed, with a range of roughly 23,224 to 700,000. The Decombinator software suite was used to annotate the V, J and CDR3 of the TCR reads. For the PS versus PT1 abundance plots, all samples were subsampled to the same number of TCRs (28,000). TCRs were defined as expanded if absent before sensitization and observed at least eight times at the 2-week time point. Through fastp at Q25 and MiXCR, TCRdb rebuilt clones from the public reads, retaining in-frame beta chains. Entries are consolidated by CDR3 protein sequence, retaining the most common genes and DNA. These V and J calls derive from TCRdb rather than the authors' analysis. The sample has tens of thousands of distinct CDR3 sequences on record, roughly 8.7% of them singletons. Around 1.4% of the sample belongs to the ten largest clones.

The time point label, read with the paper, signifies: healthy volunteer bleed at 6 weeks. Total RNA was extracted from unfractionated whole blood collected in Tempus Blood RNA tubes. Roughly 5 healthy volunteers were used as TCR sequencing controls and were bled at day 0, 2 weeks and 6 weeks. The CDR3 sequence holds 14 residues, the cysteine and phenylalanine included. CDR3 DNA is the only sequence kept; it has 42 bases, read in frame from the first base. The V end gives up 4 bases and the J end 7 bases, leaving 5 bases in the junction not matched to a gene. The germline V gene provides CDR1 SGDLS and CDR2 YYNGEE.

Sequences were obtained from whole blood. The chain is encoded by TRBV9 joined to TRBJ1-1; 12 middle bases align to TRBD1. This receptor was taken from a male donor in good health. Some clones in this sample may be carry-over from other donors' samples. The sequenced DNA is TGTGCCAGCAGCCCGGGACAGGGGGCGGGTGAAGCTTTCTTT. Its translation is CASSPGQGAGEAFF. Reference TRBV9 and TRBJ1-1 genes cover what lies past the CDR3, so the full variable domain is DSGVTQTPKHLITATGQRVTLRCSPRSGDLSVYWYQQSLDQGLQFLIQYYNGEERAKGNILERFSAQQFPDLHSELNLSSLELGDSALYFCASSPGQGAGEAFFGQGTRLTVV.